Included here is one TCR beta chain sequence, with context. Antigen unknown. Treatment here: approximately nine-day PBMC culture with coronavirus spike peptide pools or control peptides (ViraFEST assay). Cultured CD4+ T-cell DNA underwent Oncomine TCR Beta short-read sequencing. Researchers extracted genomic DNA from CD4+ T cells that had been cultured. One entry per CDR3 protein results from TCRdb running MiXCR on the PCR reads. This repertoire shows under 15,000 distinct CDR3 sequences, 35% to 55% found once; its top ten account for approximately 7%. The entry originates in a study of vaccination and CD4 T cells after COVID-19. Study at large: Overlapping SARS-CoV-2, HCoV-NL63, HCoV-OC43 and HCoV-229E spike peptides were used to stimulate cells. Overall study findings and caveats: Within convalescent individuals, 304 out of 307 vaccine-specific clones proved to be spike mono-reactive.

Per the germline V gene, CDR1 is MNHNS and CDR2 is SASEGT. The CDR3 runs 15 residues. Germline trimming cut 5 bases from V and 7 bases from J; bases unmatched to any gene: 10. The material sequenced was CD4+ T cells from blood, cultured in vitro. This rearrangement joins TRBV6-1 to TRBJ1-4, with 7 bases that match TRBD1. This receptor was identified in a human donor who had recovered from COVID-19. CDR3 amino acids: CASSPGDSGVEKLFF. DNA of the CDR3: TGTGCCAGCAGTCCGGGGGACAGTGGAGTTGAAAAACTGTTTTTT.